This T cell receptor (beta chain) was recovered during a study of blood T cell repertoires in COVID-19. In the study overall: From T cells, B-cell-depleted T cells, or PBMCs came the material, which was cDNA or gDNA.

As processed by the authors: The authors estimated nucleated cell counts from reference gene primer amplification. The data were produced by immunoSEQ multiplex PCR, yet TCRdb's version contains in-frame clones alone and is incomplete. From that table come the V and J calls and clone size; the DNA was used to work out D and trimming. The sample includes around 35,000 clones, around 90% of them seen just once. The CDR3 covers 15 residues. Germline V gives CDR1 GTSNPN, CDR2 SVGIG (reference sequence). Trimming removed 3 bases from V and 7 bases from J; junction bases left unmatched: 7. The receptor comes from a human donor in a cohort sampled during active COVID-19. The sequenced sample consisted of peripheral blood. J is TRBJ1-6 and V is TRBV30, with TRBD1 matching over 9 bases. The CDR3 DNA is TGTGCCTGGAGCGGACAAGGGACAGGGAATTCACCCCTCCACTTT. Translated, it gives CAWSGQGTGNSPLHF.